This entry lists 30 T cell receptor beta chains sequenced from one sample in a study of blood T cell repertoires in COVID-19. TCRdb keeps only in-frame clones here, not all; method: immunoSEQ multiplex PCR. The table has about 74,000 clones, 84% seen once. Material for sequencing was peripheral blood. These TCRs come from a man between 65 and 80 years old with acute or convalescent COVID-19.

This clone was recorded once. This chain links TRBV7-3 with TRBJ2-3; tentatively, D is TRBD2 (6 bases). There are 12 residues in the CDR3. Trimming took 5 bases from V and 8 from J, leaving 11 bases between them. The germline CDR1 and CDR2 sequences are SGHTA and FQGTGA. The CDR3 DNA reads TGTGCCAGCAGCCAAGTGGGGGGTACGCAGTATTTT. Translating gives CASSQVGGTQYF.

The V gene is TRBV10-2, the J gene TRBJ2-3, with 8 bases that match TRBD2. The length of the CDR3 is 16 residues. From germline, CDR1 is WSHSY and CDR2 SAAADI. V lost 6 bases, J lost 6 bases, and 14 bases stayed unmatched. The CDR3 DNA is TGCGCCAGCAGCCCCACGAGACGGGGGGGCCGCGATACGCAGTATTTT. This codes for CASSPTRRGGRDTQYF.

The chain links TRBV24-1 to TRBJ2-3, with D possibly being TRBD1 (5 bases). This CDR3 has 14 amino acids. Looked up from germline, CDR1 is KGHDR and CDR2 is SFDVKD. The V and J ends lost 5 bases and 2 bases respectively, with 10 bases between them. CDR3 region: CATSGRAYTDTQYF. The CDR3 DNA follows: TGTGCCACCAGTGGCAGGGCTTACACAGATACGCAGTATTTT.

The chain employs TRBV5-1 and TRBJ1-1; D unclear. This CDR3 is built from 15 residues. Germline CDR1 and CDR2: SGHRS and YFSETQ. Deletions cut 0 bases from V and 0 bases from J, with 9 bases between. CDR3 region: CASSLGASLNTEAFF. The CDR3 DNA is TGCGCCAGCAGCTTGGGGGCCAGTTTGAACACTGAAGCTTTCTTT.

This clone was counted only a few times. The rearrangement joins TRBV29-1 to TRBJ1-1; tentative D call: TRBD1 (6 bases). The CDR3 sequence is 13 residues long. Trimming pared 8 bases from V and 7 bases from J, leaving 20 bases between. Germline V lookup: CDR1 SQVTM, CDR2 ANQGSEA. The CDR3 coding sequence is TGCAGCTCGAAGAAGGGGGAAGCCTTTGAAGCTTTCTTT. This translates into CSSKKGEAFEAFF.

The chain recombines TRBV2 with TRBJ2-3, with D possibly matching TRBD1 (5 bases). Germline CDR1 is SNHLY and CDR2 is FYNNEI. The length of the CDR3 is 13 residues. Trimming cost V 7 bases and J 1 base, with 9 bases left between them. This CDR3 is CASKTQGTDTQYF. In DNA form, the CDR3 reads TGTGCCAGCAAAACACAGGGCACAGATACGCAGTATTTT.

Concerning this clone: Other DNA sequences in the same sample also yield this CDR3. The chain recombines TRBV5-5 with TRBJ2-5; 8 nucleotides line up with TRBD1. J was trimmed by 5 bases and V by 3 bases; bases with no gene match: 6. The V gene's germline CDR1 is SGHKS and CDR2 YYEKEE (reference sequence). The CDR3 sequence is 14 residues long. Here the CDR3 reads CASSSQGAGETQYF. CDR3 coding DNA: TGTGCCAGCAGCTCCCAGGGGGCTGGCGAGACCCAGTACTTC.

The rearrangement uses TRBV10-3 and TRBJ1-5; 11 nucleotides align to TRBD1. Losses at the gene ends were 10 bases for V and 0 bases for J; bases not matched to a gene: 11. Germline V CDR1 and CDR2: ENHRY, SYGVKD. The CDR3 is 17 residues long. CDR3 in DNA: TGTGCCACCCTCGCGGGACAGGGGGGATATAGCAATCAGCCCCAGCATTTT. Translated, it gives CATLAGQGGYSNQPQHF.

There are a few counts of this clone. This chain links TRBV12-3 or TRBV12-4 with TRBJ2-7; D possibly corresponds to TRBD2 (6 bases). CDR3 length equals 13 residues. V dropped 7 bases and J dropped 6 bases, with 16 bases sitting between them. Here the CDR3 DNA reads TGTGCCAGCACCTATTTAAACGGGGGCGAGCAGTACTTC. Protein: CASTYLNGGEQYF.

The V and J genes are TRBV9 and TRBJ2-1; a weak D match, TRBD2 (6 bases). Trimming pared 4 bases from V and 4 bases from J, leaving 15 bases between. The CDR3 is 15 residues long. Germline lookup yields CDR1 SGDLS and CDR2 YYNGEE. The CDR3 nucleotides are TGTGCCAGCAGCTCCGGGGGAGAACCATACAATGAGCAGTTCTTC. Protein product: CASSSGGEPYNEQFF.

Comment on this clone: Other DNA sequences in the same sample also yield this CDR3. The genes are TRBV29-1 and TRBJ1-2; 12 positions agree with TRBD1. Germline V CDR1 and CDR2: SQVTM, ANQGSEA. The CDR3 runs 13 residues. The V segment lost 3 bases and the J segment 7 bases; nucleotides outside the gene matches: 3. The CDR3 DNA sequence: TGCAGCGTTGATGGGACAGGGGGCTTTGGCTACACCTTC. It translates to CSVDGTGGFGYTF.

The V gene is TRBV5-8, the J gene TRBJ1-2, with 8 bases matching TRBD1. The germline V gene encodes CDR1 SGHTS and CDR2 YDEGEE. V lost 5 bases to trimming and J lost 8 bases; unmatched junction nucleotides: 8. The CDR3 sequence is 13 residues long. The CDR3 DNA follows: TGTGCCAGCAGACCACAGGGGGTTGGAGGCTACACCTTC. It is translated as CASRPQGVGGYTF.

The chain joins TRBV12-5 to TRBJ2-7; possible D gene TRBD2, 5 bases. Germline values: CDR1 LGHNT, CDR2 FRNRAP. CDR3 length: 12 residues. V lost 3 bases to trimming and J lost 3 bases, with 6 bases between them. DNA of the CDR3: TGTGCTAGTGGTTTTGAGGGCTACGAGCAGTACTTC. The encoded protein is CASGFEGYEQYF. The complete variable domain, with remaining parts taken from reference TRBV12-5 and TRBJ2-7, reads DARVTQTPRHKVTEMGQEVTMRCQPILGHNTVFWYRQTMMQGLELLAYFRNRAPLDDSGMPKDRFSAEMPDATLATLKIQPSEPRDSAVYFCASGFEGYEQYFGPGTRLTVT.

The gene calls are TRBV29-1 and TRBJ2-5, with D hard to call. Germline CDR1 reads SQVTM; CDR2 reads ANQGSEA. This CDR3 contains 12 residues. V dropped 1 base and J dropped 4 bases, with 7 bases sitting between them. Written as DNA, the CDR3 is TGCAGCGTTGAAGGGCTTGCAGAGACCCAGTACTTC. The encoded protein is CSVEGLAETQYF.

The chain combines TRBV5-1 with TRBJ1-3; D remains unclear. Germline CDR1 SGHRS, CDR2 YFSETQ. The CDR3 runs 15 residues. V gave up 1 base and J gave up 0 bases, with 8 bases separating them. The CDR3 spells CASSLNGGSGNTIYF. The CDR3, as DNA: TGCGCCAGCAGCTTGAACGGTGGCTCTGGAAACACCATATATTTT.

The rearrangement uses TRBV29-1 and TRBJ1-2; possibly TRBD1 for D (6 bases). Per the germline V gene, CDR1 is SQVTM and CDR2 is ANQGSEA. The ends were cut back, 6 bases at V and 4 bases at J, with 21 bases in the middle. The CDR3 totals 15 residues. The CDR3 spells CSVRDGTNEAYGYTF. CDR3 coding DNA: TGCAGCGTGAGGGACGGGACAAATGAGGCCTATGGCTACACCTTC.

The chain couples TRBV30 to TRBJ1-4; tentative D call: TRBD1 (6 bases). Trimming shortened V by 5 bases and J by 8 bases, and 15 bases separated the two germline ends. The germline V gene encodes CDR1 GTSNPN and CDR2 SVGIG (reference sequence). The CDR3 is 13 amino acids. CDR3 loop: CAWQGGAGEKLFF. CDR3 sequence (DNA): TGTGCCTGGCAAGGGGGGGCTGGGGAAAAACTGTTTTTT.

This clone occurred many times. The chain has TRBV5-1 and TRBJ2-1; 10 bases map to TRBD2. Germline V gene data show CDR1 as SGHRS and CDR2 as YFSETQ. The CDR3 length is 14 residues. V lost 1 base and J lost 9; bases outside the gene matches: 4. The CDR3 protein is CASSLIAGGVEQFF. The CDR3 DNA reads as TGCGCCAGCAGCTTGATAGCGGGGGGAGTTGAGCAGTTCTTC.

The chain recombines TRBV15 with TRBJ1-4; 10 bases line up with TRBD1. With V trimmed by 1 base and J by 7 bases, 9 bases remained unmatched. This CDR3 region has 17 residues. CDR1 is LNHNV, CDR2 YYDKDF, per germline (reference sequence). CDR3 sequence: CATSRGLTGGGGEKLFF. As DNA, the CDR3 is TGTGCCACCAGCAGAGGATTGACAGGGGGCGGTGGTGAAAAACTGTTTTTT.

The rearrangement joins TRBV27 to TRBJ2-2; TRBD2 is a possible D gene (6 bases). The V gene lost 6 bases and the J gene lost 6 bases, with 17 bases spanning the gap. Germline CDR1 MNHEY, CDR2 SMNVEV (reference sequence). The CDR3 totals 15 residues. CDR3 amino acids: CASRFESGYPGELFF. CDR3 nucleotides: TGTGCCAGCAGATTCGAGAGCGGGTACCCCGGGGAGCTGTTTTTT.

This clone was seen more than once but under ten times. The rearrangement joins TRBV27 to TRBJ2-7; 9 positions agree with TRBD1. V shed 2 bases, J shed 3 bases, and the junction held 5 bases outside the gene matches. CDR3 size: 15 residues. Germline V CDR1 and CDR2: MNHEY, SMNVEV (reference sequence). CDR3 loop: CASSLRTGALYEQYF. As DNA, the CDR3 is TGTGCCAGCAGTTTAAGGACAGGGGCGCTCTACGAGCAGTACTTC.

The J gene is TRBJ1-5, the V gene TRBV28, with D uncertain. The germline gives CDR1 MDHEN, CDR2 SYDVKM. The CDR3 is 13 residues long. Trimming shortened V by 6 bases and J by 6 bases, and 12 bases separated the two germline ends. The CDR3 loop reads CASRLTGSQPQHF. For the CDR3, the DNA is TGTGCCAGCAGATTGACGGGGTCTCAGCCCCAGCATTTT.

The chain couples TRBV10-1 to TRBJ1-3; D remains unclear. The CDR3 extends over 14 amino acids. Germline CDR1 reads WNHNN; CDR2 reads SYGVQD (reference sequence). V dropped 5 bases and J dropped 0 bases, with 8 bases sitting between them. CDR3 coding DNA: TGCGCCAGCAGTCGAGGCGGCTCTGGAAACACCATATATTTT. Amino acids: CASSRGGSGNTIYF.

This clone has just one count. The chain combines TRBV4-3 with TRBJ2-7, with 8 bases matching TRBD1. Germline V gene data show CDR1 as LGHNA and CDR2 as YSLEER. This CDR3 has 15 amino acids. J gave up 2 bases and V 0 bases, and 3 bases lay outside the gene matches. The CDR3 DNA sequence: TGCGCCAGCAGCCAAGAGCGGACAGGGCCCTACGAGCAGTACTTC. The encoded protein is CASSQERTGPYEQYF.

V usage is TRBV7-8 and J usage is TRBJ2-2; TRBD2 might be the D (5 bases). The V and J ends lost 5 bases and 3 bases respectively, with 16 bases between them. CDR3 length: 16 residues. Germline V lookup: CDR1 SGHVS, CDR2 FQNEAQ. CDR3 sequence: CASSPWGSRDTGELFF. The CDR3 DNA sequence: TGTGCCAGCAGCCCCTGGGGTTCGAGGGACACCGGGGAGCTGTTTTTT.

This chain links TRBV5-1 with TRBJ2-3; TRBD2 might be the D (5 bases). Germline loops: CDR1 SGHRS, CDR2 YFSETQ. V lost 4 bases and J 4 bases, leaving 16 bases between the germline ends. The CDR3 totals 15 residues. The CDR3 region is CASSPGSIGADTQYF. The CDR3 DNA reads TGCGCCAGCAGCCCTGGGTCGATCGGGGCAGATACGCAGTATTTT.

V usage is TRBV28 and J usage is TRBJ2-5; D is unclear. CDR1 is MDHEN and CDR2 is SYDVKM in the germline V gene. The CDR3 is 15 amino acids. V was pared by 9 bases and J by 1 base, with 18 bases between. Written as DNA, the CDR3 is TGTGCCAGTCGCGGCTCCCGGAGAGGCCAAGAGACCCAGTACTTC. This translates into CASRGSRRGQETQYF. Using reference TRBV28 and TRBJ2-5 for the parts outside the CDR3, the full variable domain is DVKVTQSSRYLVKRTGEKVFLECVQDMDHENMFWYRQDPGLGLRLIYFSYDVKMKEKGDIPEGYSVSREKKERFSLILESASTNQTSMYLCASRGSRRGQETQYFGPGTRLLVL.

J is TRBJ1-5 and V is TRBV5-5; TRBD1 matches at 7 bases. The CDR3 loop spans 15 amino acids. V shed 4 bases and J 5 bases; nucleotides not matched to a gene: 9. CDR1 SGHKS and CDR2 YYEKEE come from the germline V gene (reference sequence). CDR3 region: CASSRTGAVDQPQHF. CDR3 coding DNA: TGTGCCAGCAGCCGCACAGGGGCCGTAGATCAGCCCCAGCATTTT.

This chain uses TRBV7-2 with TRBJ2-7; D ambiguous. Germline loops: CDR1 SGHTA, CDR2 FQGNSA. V was pared by 5 bases and J by 2 bases, with 13 bases between. The CDR3 is made up of 14 amino acids. This chain's CDR3 is CASSLTLNPYEQYF. Written as DNA, the CDR3 is TGTGCCAGCAGCCTGACATTGAACCCCTACGAGCAGTACTTC.

The CDR3 is CASSGQGQETQYF. The CDR3 bases are TGTGCCAGCAGTGGACAGGGGCAAGAGACCCAGTACTTC. The rearrangement links TRBV27 to TRBJ2-5; 9 positions match TRBD1. The V gene's germline CDR1 is MNHEY and CDR2 SMNVEV (reference sequence). The CDR3 totals 13 residues. The junction had 0 bases not matched to a gene; V was cut back by 5 bases and J by 2 bases.